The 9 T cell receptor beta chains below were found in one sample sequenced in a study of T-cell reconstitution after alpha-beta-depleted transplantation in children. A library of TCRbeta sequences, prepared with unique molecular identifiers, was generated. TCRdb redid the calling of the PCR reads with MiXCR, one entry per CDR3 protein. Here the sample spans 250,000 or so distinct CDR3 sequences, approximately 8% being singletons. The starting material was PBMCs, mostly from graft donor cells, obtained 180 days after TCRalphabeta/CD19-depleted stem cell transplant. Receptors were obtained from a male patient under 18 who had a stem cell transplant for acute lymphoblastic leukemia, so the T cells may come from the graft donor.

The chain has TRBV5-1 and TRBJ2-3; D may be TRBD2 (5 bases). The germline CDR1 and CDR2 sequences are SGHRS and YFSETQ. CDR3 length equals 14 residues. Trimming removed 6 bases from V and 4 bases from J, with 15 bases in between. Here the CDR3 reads CASNTRPRADTQYF. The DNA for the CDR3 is TGCGCCAGCAATACTAGGCCACGGGCAGATACGCAGTATTTT.

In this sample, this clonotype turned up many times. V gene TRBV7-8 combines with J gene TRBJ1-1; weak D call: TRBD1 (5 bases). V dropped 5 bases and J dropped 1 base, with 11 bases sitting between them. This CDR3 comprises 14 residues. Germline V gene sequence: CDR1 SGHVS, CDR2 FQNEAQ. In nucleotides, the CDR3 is TGTGCCAGCAGCCGGGGACCATCGAACACTGAAGCTTTCTTT. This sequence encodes CASSRGPSNTEAFF.

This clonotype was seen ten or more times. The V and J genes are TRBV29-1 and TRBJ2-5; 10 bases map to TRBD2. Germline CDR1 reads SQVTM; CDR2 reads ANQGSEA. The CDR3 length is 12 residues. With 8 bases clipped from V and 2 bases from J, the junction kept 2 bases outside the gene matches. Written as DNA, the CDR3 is TGCAGCACTAGCGGGACGCAAGAGACCCAGTACTTC. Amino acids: CSTSGTQETQYF.

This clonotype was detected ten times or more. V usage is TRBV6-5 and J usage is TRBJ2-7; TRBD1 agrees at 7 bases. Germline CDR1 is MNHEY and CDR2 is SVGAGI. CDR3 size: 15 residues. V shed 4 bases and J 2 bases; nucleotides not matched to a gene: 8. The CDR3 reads CASSSRSQGPYEQYF. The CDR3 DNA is TGTGCCAGCAGTTCCCGATCACAGGGGCCCTACGAGCAGTACTTC.

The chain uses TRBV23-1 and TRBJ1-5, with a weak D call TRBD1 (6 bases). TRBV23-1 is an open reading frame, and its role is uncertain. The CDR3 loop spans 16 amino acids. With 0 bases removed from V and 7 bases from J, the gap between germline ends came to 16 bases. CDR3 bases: TGCGCCAGCAGTCAATCATGCCCGGGGGCAGGGCAGCCCCAGCATTTT. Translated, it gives CASSQSCPGAGQPQHF.

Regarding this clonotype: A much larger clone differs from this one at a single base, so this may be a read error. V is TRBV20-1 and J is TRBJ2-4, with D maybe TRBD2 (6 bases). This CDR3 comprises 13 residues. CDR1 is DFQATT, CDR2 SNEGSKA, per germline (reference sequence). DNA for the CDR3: TGCAGTGCCCCTGACCGGGGGTTCGGCATTCAGCACTTC. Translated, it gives CSAPDRGFGIQHF.

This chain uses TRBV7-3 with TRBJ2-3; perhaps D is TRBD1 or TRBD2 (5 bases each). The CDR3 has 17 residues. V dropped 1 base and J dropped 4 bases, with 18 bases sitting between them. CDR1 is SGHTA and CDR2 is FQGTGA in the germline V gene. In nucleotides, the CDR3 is TGTGCCAGCAGCTTAAATGGTCAGGGAATGAGGGCAGATACGCAGTATTTT. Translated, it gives CASSLNGQGMRADTQYF.

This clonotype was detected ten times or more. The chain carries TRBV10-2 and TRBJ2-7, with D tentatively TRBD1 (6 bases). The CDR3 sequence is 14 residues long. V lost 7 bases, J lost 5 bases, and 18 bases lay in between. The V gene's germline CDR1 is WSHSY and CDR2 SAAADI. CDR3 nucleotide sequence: TGCGCCAGCAAGGCCACAACAGGGTCCAACGAGCAGTACTTC. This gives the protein CASKATTGSNEQYF.

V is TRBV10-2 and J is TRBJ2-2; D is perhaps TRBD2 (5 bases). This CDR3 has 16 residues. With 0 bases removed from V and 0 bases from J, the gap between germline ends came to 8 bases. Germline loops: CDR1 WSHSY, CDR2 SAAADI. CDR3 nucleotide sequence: TGCGCCAGCAGTGAGTCGAGGAGGTCGAACACCGGGGAGCTGTTTTTT. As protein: CASSESRRSNTGELFF.